This TCR beta chain is drawn from a study of OX40 agonist ivuxolimab in advanced cancers. Only in-frame clones appear in the TCRdb table, and some are missing; sequencing was by immunoSEQ multiplex PCR. The sample yields about 26,000 clones, 75% to 85% seen once. Trimming shortened V by 4 bases and J by 8 bases, and 10 bases separated the two germline ends. This CDR3 has 12 residues. From germline, CDR1 is SGHRS and CDR2 YFSETQ. The genes are TRBV5-1 and TRBJ2-1; D perhaps matches TRBD2 (5 bases). This TCR derives from an adult with an advanced solid tumor such as melanoma, head and neck, liver or kidney cancer. This material consisted of CD4+ or CD8+ T cells sorted from blood, taken in a trial of the OX40 agonist ivuxolimab. The CDR3 loop reads CASSALSDEQFF. DNA of the CDR3: TGCGCCAGCAGCGCCCTTAGCGATGAGCAGTTCTTC.